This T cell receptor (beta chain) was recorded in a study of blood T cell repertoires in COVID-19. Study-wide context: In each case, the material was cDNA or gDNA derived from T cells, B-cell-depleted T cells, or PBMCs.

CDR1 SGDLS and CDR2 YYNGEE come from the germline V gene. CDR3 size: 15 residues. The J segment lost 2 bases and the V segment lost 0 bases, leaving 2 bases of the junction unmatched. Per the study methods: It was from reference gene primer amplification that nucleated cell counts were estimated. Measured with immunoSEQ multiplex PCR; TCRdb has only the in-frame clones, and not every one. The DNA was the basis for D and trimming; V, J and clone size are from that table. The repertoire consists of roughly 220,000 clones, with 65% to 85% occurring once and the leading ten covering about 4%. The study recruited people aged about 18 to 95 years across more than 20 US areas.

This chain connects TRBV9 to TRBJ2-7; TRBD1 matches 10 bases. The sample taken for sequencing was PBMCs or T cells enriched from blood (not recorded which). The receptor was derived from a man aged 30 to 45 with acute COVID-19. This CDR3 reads CASSVAGTGAYEQYF. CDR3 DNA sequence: TGTGCCAGCAGCGTAGCTGGGACAGGGGCCTACGAGCAGTACTTC.